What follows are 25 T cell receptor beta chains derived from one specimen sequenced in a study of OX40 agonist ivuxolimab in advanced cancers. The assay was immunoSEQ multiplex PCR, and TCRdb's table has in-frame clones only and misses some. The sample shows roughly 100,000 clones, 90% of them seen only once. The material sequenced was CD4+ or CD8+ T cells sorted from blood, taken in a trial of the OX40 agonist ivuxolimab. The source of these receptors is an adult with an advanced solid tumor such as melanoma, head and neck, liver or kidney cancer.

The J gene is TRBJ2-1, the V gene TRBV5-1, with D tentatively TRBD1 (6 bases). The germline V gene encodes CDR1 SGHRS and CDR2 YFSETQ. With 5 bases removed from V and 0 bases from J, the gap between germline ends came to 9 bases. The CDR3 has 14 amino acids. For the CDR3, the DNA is TGCGCCAGCAGTGGGGGCCTCTCCTACAATGAGCAGTTCTTC. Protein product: CASSGGLSYNEQFF. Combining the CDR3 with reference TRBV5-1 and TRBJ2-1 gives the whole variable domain KAGVTQTPRYLIKTRGQQVTLSCSPISGHRSVSWYQQTPGQGLQFLFEYFSETQRNKGNFPGRFSGRQFSNSRSEMNVSTLELGDSALYLCASSGGLSYNEQFFGPGTRLTVL.

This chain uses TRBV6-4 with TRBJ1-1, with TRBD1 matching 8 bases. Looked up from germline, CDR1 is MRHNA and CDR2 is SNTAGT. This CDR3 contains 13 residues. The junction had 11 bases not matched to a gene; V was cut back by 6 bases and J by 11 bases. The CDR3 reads CASSSAGGAMAFF. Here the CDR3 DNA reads TGTGCCAGCAGCAGCGCAGGGGGCGCGATGGCTTTCTTT.

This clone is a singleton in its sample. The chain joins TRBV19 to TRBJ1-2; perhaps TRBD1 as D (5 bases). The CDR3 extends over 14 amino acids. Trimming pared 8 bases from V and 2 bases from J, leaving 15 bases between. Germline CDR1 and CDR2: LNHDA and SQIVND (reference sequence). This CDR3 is CASVRTQGNYGYTF. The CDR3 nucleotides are TGTGCCAGTGTTCGGACCCAGGGAAACTATGGCTACACCTTC.

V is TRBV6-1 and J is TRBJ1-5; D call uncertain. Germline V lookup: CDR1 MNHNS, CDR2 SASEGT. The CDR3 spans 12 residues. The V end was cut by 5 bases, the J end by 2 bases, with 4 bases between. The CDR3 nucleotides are TGTGCCAGCAGTACAGGCAATCAGCCCCAGCATTTT. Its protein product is CASSTGNQPQHF.

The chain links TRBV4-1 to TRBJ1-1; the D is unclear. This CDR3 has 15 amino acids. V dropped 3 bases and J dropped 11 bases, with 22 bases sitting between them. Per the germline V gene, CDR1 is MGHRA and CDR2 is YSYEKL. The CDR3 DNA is TGCGCCAGCAGCCATAACCTGCAAAGCCTCTCTGGGGCTTTCTTT. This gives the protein CASSHNLQSLSGAFF.

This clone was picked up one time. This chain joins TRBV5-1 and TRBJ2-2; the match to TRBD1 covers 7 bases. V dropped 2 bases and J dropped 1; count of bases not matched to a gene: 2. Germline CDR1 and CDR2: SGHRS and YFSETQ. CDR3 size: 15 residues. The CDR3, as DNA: TGCGCCAGCAGCTTAAGGACAGGGAACACCGGGGAGCTGTTTTTT. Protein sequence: CASSLRTGNTGELFF. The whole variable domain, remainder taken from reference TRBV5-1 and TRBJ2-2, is KAGVTQTPRYLIKTRGQQVTLSCSPISGHRSVSWYQQTPGQGLQFLFEYFSETQRNKGNFPGRFSGRQFSNSRSEMNVSTLELGDSALYLCASSLRTGNTGELFFGEGSRLTVL.

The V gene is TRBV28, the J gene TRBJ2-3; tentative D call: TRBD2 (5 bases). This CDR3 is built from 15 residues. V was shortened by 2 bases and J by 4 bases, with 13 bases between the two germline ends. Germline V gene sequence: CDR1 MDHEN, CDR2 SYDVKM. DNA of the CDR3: TGTGCCAGCAGTTTAACTCCTAGCAGACCAGATACGCAGTATTTT. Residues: CASSLTPSRPDTQYF.

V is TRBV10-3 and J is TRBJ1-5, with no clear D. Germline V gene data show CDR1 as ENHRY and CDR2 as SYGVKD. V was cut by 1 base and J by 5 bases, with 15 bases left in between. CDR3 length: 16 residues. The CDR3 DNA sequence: TGTGCCATCAGTGAGTTTAGGAATTCTGCCCATCAGCCCCAGCATTTT. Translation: CAISEFRNSAHQPQHF.

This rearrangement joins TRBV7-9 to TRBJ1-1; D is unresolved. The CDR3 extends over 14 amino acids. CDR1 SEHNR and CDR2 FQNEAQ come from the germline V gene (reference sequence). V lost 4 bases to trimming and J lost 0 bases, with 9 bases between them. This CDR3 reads CASSSVGMNTEAFF. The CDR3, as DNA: TGTGCCAGCAGCTCGGTGGGAATGAACACTGAAGCTTTCTTT.

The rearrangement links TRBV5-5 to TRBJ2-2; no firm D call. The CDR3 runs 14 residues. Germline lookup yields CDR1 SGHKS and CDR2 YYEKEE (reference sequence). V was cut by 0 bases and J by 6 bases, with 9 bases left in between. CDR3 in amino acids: CASSLAGGAGELFF. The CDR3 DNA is TGTGCCAGCAGCTTGGCAGGTGGTGCCGGGGAGCTGTTTTTT.

CDR3 coding DNA: TGTGCCAGCAGTTTACCAGGCTTCTATGGCTACACCTTC. This encodes CASSLPGFYGYTF. V usage is TRBV28 and J usage is TRBJ1-2, with D unresolved. The CDR3 totals 13 residues. Trimming pared 2 bases from V and 4 bases from J, leaving 8 bases between. Germline V gene sequence: CDR1 MDHEN, CDR2 SYDVKM.

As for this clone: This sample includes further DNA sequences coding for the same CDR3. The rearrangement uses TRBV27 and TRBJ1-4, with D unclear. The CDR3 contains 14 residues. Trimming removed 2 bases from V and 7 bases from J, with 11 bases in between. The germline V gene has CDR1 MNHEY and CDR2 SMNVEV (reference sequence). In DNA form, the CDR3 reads TGTGCCAGCAGTTTAAGGAGGGTTGGTGAAAAACTGTTTTTT. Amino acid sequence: CASSLRRVGEKLFF.

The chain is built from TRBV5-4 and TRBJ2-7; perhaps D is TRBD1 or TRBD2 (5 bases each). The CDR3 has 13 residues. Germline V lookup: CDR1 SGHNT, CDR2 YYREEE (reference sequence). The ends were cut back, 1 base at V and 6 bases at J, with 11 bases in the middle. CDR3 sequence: CASSLQGPSEQYF. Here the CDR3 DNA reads TGTGCCAGCAGCTTGCAGGGACCGAGCGAGCAGTACTTC.

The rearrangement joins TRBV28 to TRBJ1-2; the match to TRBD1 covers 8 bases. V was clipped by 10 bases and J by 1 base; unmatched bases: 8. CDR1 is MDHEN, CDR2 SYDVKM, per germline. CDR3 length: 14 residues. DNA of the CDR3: TGTGCCACCCATGGCGGACAGGGTAACTATGGCTACACCTTC. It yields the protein CATHGGQGNYGYTF.

CDR3 region: CAISDTGGGSQPQHF. CDR3 nucleotide sequence: TGTGCCATCAGCGATACAGGAGGGGGGAGTCAGCCCCAGCATTTT. The chain links TRBV10-3 to TRBJ1-5; a possible D gene is TRBD1 (6 bases). Germline V gives CDR1 ENHRY, CDR2 SYGVKD. The CDR3 loop spans 15 amino acids. V shed 6 bases and J shed 6 bases, with 18 bases lying between them.

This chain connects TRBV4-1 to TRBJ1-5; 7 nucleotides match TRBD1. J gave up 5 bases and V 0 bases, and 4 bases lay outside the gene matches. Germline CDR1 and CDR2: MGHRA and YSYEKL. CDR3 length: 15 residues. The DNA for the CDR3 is TGCGCCAGCAGCCAAGAAGGGGGCTCTCATCAGCCCCAGCATTTT. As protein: CASSQEGGSHQPQHF.

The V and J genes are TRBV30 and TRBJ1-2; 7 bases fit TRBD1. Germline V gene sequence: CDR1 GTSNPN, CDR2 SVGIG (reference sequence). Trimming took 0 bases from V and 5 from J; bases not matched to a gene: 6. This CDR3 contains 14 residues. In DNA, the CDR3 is TGTGCCTGGAGTGTACCGACAGGGCCATATGGCTACACCTTC. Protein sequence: CAWSVPTGPYGYTF.

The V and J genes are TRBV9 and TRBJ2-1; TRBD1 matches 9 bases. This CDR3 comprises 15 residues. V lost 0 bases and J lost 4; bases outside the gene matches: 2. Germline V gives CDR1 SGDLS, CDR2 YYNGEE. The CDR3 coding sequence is TGTGCCAGCAGCGTAGTGACAGGGGGGTACAATGAGCAGTTCTTC. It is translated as CASSVVTGGYNEQFF.

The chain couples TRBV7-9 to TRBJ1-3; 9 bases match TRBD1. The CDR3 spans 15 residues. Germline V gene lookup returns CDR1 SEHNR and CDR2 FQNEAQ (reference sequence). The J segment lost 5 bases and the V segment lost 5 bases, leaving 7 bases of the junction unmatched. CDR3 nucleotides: TGTGCCAGCAGCGAACAGGGGGCAGGGAGAAACACCATATATTTT. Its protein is CASSEQGAGRNTIYF.

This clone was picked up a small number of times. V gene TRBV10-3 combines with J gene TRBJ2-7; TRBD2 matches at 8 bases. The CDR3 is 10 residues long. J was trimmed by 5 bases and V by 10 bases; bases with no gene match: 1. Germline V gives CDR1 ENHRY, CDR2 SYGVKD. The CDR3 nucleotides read TGTGCCACCGGGGGGGACGAGCAGTACTTC. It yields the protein CATGGDEQYF.

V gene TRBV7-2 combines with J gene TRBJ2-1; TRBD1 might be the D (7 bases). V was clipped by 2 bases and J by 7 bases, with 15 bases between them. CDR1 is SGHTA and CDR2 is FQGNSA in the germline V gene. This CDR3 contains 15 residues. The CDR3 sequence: CASSLQGGFGNEQFF. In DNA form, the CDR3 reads TGTGCCAGCAGCTTACAGGGGGGATTTGGGAATGAGCAGTTCTTC.

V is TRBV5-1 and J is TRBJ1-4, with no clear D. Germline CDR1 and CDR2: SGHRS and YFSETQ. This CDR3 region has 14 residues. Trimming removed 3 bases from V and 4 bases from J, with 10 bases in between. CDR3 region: CASSYRTDNEKLFF. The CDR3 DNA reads TGCGCCAGCAGCTATCGGACGGATAATGAAAAACTGTTTTTT.

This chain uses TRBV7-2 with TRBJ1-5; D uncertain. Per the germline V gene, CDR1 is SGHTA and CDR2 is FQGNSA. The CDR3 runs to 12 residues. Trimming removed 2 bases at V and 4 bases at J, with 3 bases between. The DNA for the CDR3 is TGTGCCAGCAGCTTAATGAATCAGCCCCAGCATTTT. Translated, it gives CASSLMNQPQHF.

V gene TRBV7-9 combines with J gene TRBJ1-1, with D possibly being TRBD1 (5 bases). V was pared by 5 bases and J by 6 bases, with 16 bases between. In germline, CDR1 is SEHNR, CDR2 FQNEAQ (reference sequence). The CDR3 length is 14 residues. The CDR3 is CASSPMGDGAEAFF. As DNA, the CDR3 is TGTGCCAGCAGCCCGATGGGGGATGGAGCTGAAGCTTTCTTT.

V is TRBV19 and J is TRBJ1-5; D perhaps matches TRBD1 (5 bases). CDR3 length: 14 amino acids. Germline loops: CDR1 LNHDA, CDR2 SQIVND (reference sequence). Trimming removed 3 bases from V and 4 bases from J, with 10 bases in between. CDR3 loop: CASSMRQNNQPQHF. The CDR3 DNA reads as TGTGCCAGTAGTATGAGACAGAATAATCAGCCCCAGCATTTT.